This T cell receptor beta chain is from a study of neurological immune-mediated disorders. Points from the study as a whole: The absence of shared CDR3 amino acid sequences among expanded clones across subjects suggests private repertoires in all groups.

The V gene's germline CDR1 is SGHNT and CDR2 YYREEE (reference sequence). The V end was cut by 0 bases, the J end by 4 bases, with 13 bases between. This CDR3 contains 15 residues. The team produced cDNA through 5'RACE using 10-nucleotide random UMIs. From 15-18 subjects, every sequencing run obtained over 200 million TCR-beta sequences. TCRdb used MiXCR to reprocess the 5' RACE reads, holding one entry per CDR3 protein. This sample has roughly 25,000 distinct CDR3 sequences, with over 6.5% found just once. This clonotype showed up many times. Its antigen is as yet unknown. Specimen: PBMCs. This chain joins TRBV5-4 and TRBJ2-5; possible D gene TRBD1, 6 bases. The clonotype originates from a woman aged 40 to 50 in good health. The CDR3 region has the DNA TGTGCCAGCAGCTTGGATCCAGGGGATGGAGAGACCCAGTACTTC. Translation: CASSLDPGDGETQYF. Together with reference TRBV5-4 and TRBJ2-5, the CDR3 gives the full variable domain: ETGVTQSPTHLIKTRGQQVTLRCSSQSGHNTVSWYQQALGQGPQFIFQYYREEENGRGNFPPRFSGLQFPNYSSELNVNALELDDSALYLCASSLDPGDGETQYFGPGTRLLVL.